What follows are 24 T cell receptor beta chains derived from one specimen sequenced in a study of cytomegalovirus exposure and HLA in healthy donors. A multiplex PCR was run with 60 Vbeta primers and 13 Jbeta primers. Assay used: immunoSEQ multiplex PCR; TCRdb lists only in-frame clones, some missing. Of some 180,000 clones listed, around 84% are singletons. The sample comprised PBMCs. The receptor source for this set is a man aged 30-40 years in good health and CMV-seropositive.

This chain connects TRBV2 to TRBJ1-2; 9 bases are a match to TRBD1. The CDR3 consists of 13 residues. The germline V gene encodes CDR1 SNHLY and CDR2 FYNNEI. J was trimmed by 7 bases and V by 6 bases; bases with no gene match: 6. CDR3 region: CASRAGTGLGYTF. CDR3 coding DNA: TGTGCCAGCAGGGCCGGGACAGGGCTTGGCTACACCTTC.

The rearrangement joins TRBV2 to TRBJ2-7, with TRBD1 matching over 10 bases. CDR3 length: 12 amino acids. From germline, CDR1 is SNHLY and CDR2 FYNNEI. V shed 6 bases, J shed 9 bases, and the junction held 5 bases outside the gene matches. The CDR3 nucleotides read TGTGCCAGCAGCCGGACAGGGGGTTTGCAGTACGTC. It codes for CASSRTGGLQYV.

CDR3 coding DNA: TGTGCCAGCAGCATTAGACAGCAGAATCAGCCCCAGCATTTT. It is translated as CASSIRQQNQPQHF. V gene TRBV21-1 combines with J gene TRBJ1-5; TRBD1, the D gene given by the table, was not confirmed from the DNA. TRBV21-1 is a pseudogene segment. This CDR3 comprises 14 residues.

The rearrangement links TRBV6-6 to TRBJ1-1; perhaps TRBD1 as D (5 bases). V shed 6 bases and J shed 8 bases, with 19 bases lying between them. This CDR3 has 14 amino acids. CDR1 and CDR2 from the germline V gene are MNHNY and SVGAGI (reference sequence). The CDR3 is CASRRGLSRPEAFF. The DNA for the CDR3 is TGTGCCAGCAGACGGGGGTTGAGCCGACCCGAAGCTTTCTTT.

In the case of this clone: A read error may account for a junction end that differs from germline. The CDR3 DNA reads TGTTCCAGTTCGGAGACAGGGGGCGAGAGCAATGAGCAGTTCTTC. This codes for CSSSETGGESNEQFF. J is TRBJ2-1 and V is TRBV7-9; 10 bases map to TRBD1. The germline V gene has CDR1 SEHNR and CDR2 FQNEAQ (reference sequence). The CDR3 is 15 residues long.

The gene calls are TRBV5-1 and TRBJ1-5; tentative D call: TRBD1 (5 bases). This CDR3 region has 16 residues. Per the germline V gene, CDR1 is SGHRS and CDR2 is YFSETQ. Trimming cost V 4 bases and J 7 bases, with 21 bases left between them. This CDR3 reads CASSPGGTGARQPQHF. The CDR3 DNA reads TGCGCCAGCAGCCCTGGAGGGACGGGAGCCAGGCAGCCCCAGCATTTT.

The rearrangement joins TRBV9 to TRBJ2-1; maybe TRBD1 (5 bases). Trimming took 5 bases from V and 4 from J, leaving 10 bases between them. Looked up from germline, CDR1 is SGDLS and CDR2 is YYNGEE. This CDR3 comprises 13 residues. CDR3 loop: CASSGATYNEQFF. CDR3 DNA: TGTGCCAGCAGTGGGGCTACATACAATGAGCAGTTCTTC.

This chain links TRBV21-1 with TRBJ1-5; the table calls TRBD1, which could not be checked here. TRBV21-1 is shown as a pseudogene. The CDR3 extends over 13 amino acids. The CDR3 DNA sequence: TGTGCCAGCAGCGCGTCGACAGGGTCAGCCCAGCATTTT. Protein sequence: CASSASTGSAQHF.

The chain carries TRBV28 and TRBJ2-4; the D gene is possibly TRBD1 (7 bases). V dropped 3 bases and J dropped 0 bases, with 12 bases sitting between them. The CDR3 sequence is 16 residues long. The V gene's germline CDR1 is MDHEN and CDR2 SYDVKM. CDR3 amino acids: CASSFLQGGAKNIQYF. In DNA form, the CDR3 reads TGTGCCAGCAGTTTTCTCCAGGGGGGAGCCAAAAACATTCAGTACTTC.

V and J are TRBV6-5 and TRBJ1-1; D gene ambiguous. This CDR3 has 13 amino acids. Trimming removed 0 bases at V and 6 bases at J, with 8 bases between. CDR1 is MNHEY, CDR2 SVGAGI, per germline. CDR3 DNA: TGTGCCAGCAGTTACTCGAATGAGGCTGAAGCTTTCTTT. This encodes CASSYSNEAEAFF.

This chain links TRBV30 with TRBJ1-3; D is ambiguous. The V and J ends lost 0 bases and 0 bases respectively, with 6 bases between them. Germline loops: CDR1 GTSNPN, CDR2 SVGIG (reference sequence). This CDR3 spans 14 amino acids. CDR3 DNA: TGTGCCTGGAGTGTCGGGAACTCTGGAAACACCATATATTTT. Translation gives CAWSVGNSGNTIYF.

The chain joins TRBV7-3 to TRBJ2-1; the D gene is possibly TRBD2 (6 bases). V was trimmed by 5 bases and J by 8 bases, leaving 19 bases between them. This CDR3 is built from 15 residues. Germline values: CDR1 SGHTA, CDR2 FQGTGA. Here the CDR3 reads CASSTSGGAPHEQFF. CDR3 bases: TGTGCCAGCAGCACCAGCGGCGGGGCCCCCCATGAGCAGTTCTTC.

V and J are TRBV18 and TRBJ2-2; 7 positions match TRBD1. In germline, CDR1 is KGHSH, CDR2 LQKENI. The CDR3 spans 14 residues. V lost 6 bases and J lost 4; bases outside the gene matches: 5. The CDR3 loop is CASSPGQTTGELFF. DNA for the CDR3: TGTGCCAGCTCGCCGGGACAGACCACCGGGGAGCTGTTTTTT.

This clone was counted only a few times. The chain employs TRBV6-1 and TRBJ1-2; no clear D. There are 13 residues in the CDR3. The germline V gene has CDR1 MNHNS and CDR2 SASEGT. Trimming removed 3 bases from V and 5 bases from J, with 10 bases in between. CDR3 residues: CASSDPGGYGYTF. The DNA for the CDR3 is TGTGCCAGCAGTGACCCAGGAGGTTATGGCTACACCTTC.

There are a few counts of this clone. This chain joins TRBV5-8 and TRBJ1-1, with unresolved D. Trimming took 1 base from V and 4 from J, leaving 8 bases between them. Germline V gives CDR1 SGHTS, CDR2 YDEGEE. The CDR3 totals 13 residues. The CDR3 region has the DNA TGTGCCAGCAGCTTGAGCAGGCTCACTGAAGCTTTCTTT. Translating gives CASSLSRLTEAFF. The variable domain in full, completed from reference TRBV5-8 and TRBJ1-1, reads EAGVTQSPTHLIKTRGQQATLRCSPISGHTSVYWYQQALGLGLQFLLWYDEGEERNRGNFPPRFSGRQFPNYSSELNVNALELEDSALYLCASSLSRLTEAFFGQGTRLTVV.

The V and J genes are TRBV27 and TRBJ1-5; D is possibly TRBD1 (5 bases). The CDR3 consists of 12 residues. Germline V lookup: CDR1 MNHEY, CDR2 SMNVEV (reference sequence). Trimming took 2 bases from V and 6 from J, leaving 5 bases between them. CDR3 region: CASSLQGQPQHF. The CDR3 DNA follows: TGTGCCAGCAGTTTACAGGGTCAGCCCCAGCATTTT.

Concerning this clone itself: A junction end diverges from the germline sequence, so it may reflect a read error. J is TRBJ2-3 and V is TRBV7-9, with 13 bases lining up with TRBD2. The CDR3 totals 16 residues. CDR1 and CDR2 from the germline V gene are SEHNR and FQNEAQ (reference sequence). The CDR3 loop is CSSSDGLAGGTDTQYF. CDR3 in DNA: TGTTCCAGCAGCGACGGACTAGCGGGAGGCACAGATACGCAGTATTTT.

The V and J genes are TRBV14 and TRBJ1-3; the D gene is possibly TRBD1 (5 bases). Germline V gene lookup returns CDR1 SGHDN and CDR2 FVKESK. The CDR3 is 18 amino acids. Trimming cost V 4 bases and J 1 base, with 20 bases left between them. As DNA, the CDR3 is TGTGCCAGCAGCCCCCTAGGGACTTCCAATCCTTCTGGAAACACCATATATTTT. It codes for CASSPLGTSNPSGNTIYF.

This clone was counted between two and nine times. The gene calls are TRBV4-1 and TRBJ1-4; D is unclear. The germline V gene has CDR1 MGHRA and CDR2 YSYEKL. The CDR3 totals 16 residues. Between the trimmed V and J ends, which lost 3 bases and 0 bases, there was a span of 11 bases. The CDR3 region is CASSQPAEATNEKLFF. The CDR3 nucleotides read TGCGCCAGCAGCCAGCCAGCTGAGGCAACTAATGAAAAACTGTTTTTT.

The chain carries TRBV6-5 and TRBJ2-7; D is unresolved. The V end lost 5 bases, the J end lost 7 bases, and 15 bases lay between the germline ends. Per germline, CDR1 MNHEY and CDR2 SVGAGI. This CDR3 is built from 13 residues. The CDR3 region is CASSLSWGGEQYV. DNA for the CDR3: TGTGCCAGCAGTCTGTCCTGGGGTGGGGAGCAGTACGTC.

V is TRBV25-1 and J is TRBJ2-5; 7 nucleotides agree with TRBD2. Germline trimming cut 5 bases from V and 5 bases from J; bases unmatched to any gene: 8. This CDR3 contains 14 residues. The germline V gene has CDR1 MGHDK and CDR2 SYGVNS. CDR3 coding DNA: TGTGCCAGCAGTTCGGGGTGGGGAGGGGAGACCCAGTACTTC. This gives the protein CASSSGWGGETQYF.

CDR3 residues: CASSEWPYLQYF. The CDR3 DNA reads TGTGCCAGCAGTGAATGGCCTTATCTGCAGTATTTT. This sequence joins TRBV25-1 and TRBJ2-3; D unresolved. CDR3 length: 12 residues. The germline CDR1 and CDR2 sequences are MGHDK and SYGVNS. V was shortened by 1 base and J by 11 bases, with 10 bases between the two germline ends.

Only one count was recorded for this clone. V gene TRBV5-1 combines with J gene TRBJ2-1, with D possibly matching TRBD2 (6 bases). Looked up from germline, CDR1 is SGHRS and CDR2 is YFSETQ. CDR3 length: 18 residues. V gave up 4 bases and J gave up 0 bases, with 20 bases separating them. The CDR3 loop reads CASSPSGVAVSSYNEQFF. DNA of the CDR3: TGCGCCAGCAGCCCCTCGGGGGTAGCGGTGAGCTCCTACAATGAGCAGTTCTTC. Complete variable domain (other parts from reference TRBV5-1 and TRBJ2-1): KAGVTQTPRYLIKTRGQQVTLSCSPISGHRSVSWYQQTPGQGLQFLFEYFSETQRNKGNFPGRFSGRQFSNSRSEMNVSTLELGDSALYLCASSPSGVAVSSYNEQFFGPGTRLTVL.

This clone was recorded only once. V usage is TRBV19 and J usage is TRBJ1-2, with D perhaps matching TRBD1 (5 bases). Germline CDR1 and CDR2: LNHDA and SQIVND (reference sequence). The CDR3 runs 15 residues. Trimming took 2 bases from V and 4 from J, leaving 14 bases between them. CDR3: CASSISSGGFYGYTF. CDR3 nucleotides: TGTGCCAGTAGTATATCCAGCGGGGGGTTCTATGGCTACACCTTC.